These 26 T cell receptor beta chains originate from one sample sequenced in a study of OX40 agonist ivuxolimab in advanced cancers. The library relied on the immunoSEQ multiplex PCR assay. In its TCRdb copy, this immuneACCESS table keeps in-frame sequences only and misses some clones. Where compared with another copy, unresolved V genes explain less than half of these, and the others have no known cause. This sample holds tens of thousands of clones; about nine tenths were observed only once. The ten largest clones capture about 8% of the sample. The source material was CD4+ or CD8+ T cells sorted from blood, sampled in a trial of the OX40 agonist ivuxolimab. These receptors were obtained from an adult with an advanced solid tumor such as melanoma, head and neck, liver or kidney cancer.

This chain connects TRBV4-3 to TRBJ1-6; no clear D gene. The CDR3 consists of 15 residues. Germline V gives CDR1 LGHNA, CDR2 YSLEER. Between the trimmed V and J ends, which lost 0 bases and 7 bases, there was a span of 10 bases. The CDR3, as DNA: TGCGCCAGCAGCCAAGAACAGAACCCCAATTCACCCCTCCACTTT. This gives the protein CASSQEQNPNSPLHF.

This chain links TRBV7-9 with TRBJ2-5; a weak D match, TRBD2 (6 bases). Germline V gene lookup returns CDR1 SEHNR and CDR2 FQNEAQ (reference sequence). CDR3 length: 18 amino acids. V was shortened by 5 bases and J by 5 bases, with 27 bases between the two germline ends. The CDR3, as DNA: TGTGCCAGCAGCGTTCAAACGGCGGGGAAGCGGTACGGGGAGACCCAGTACTTC. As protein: CASSVQTAGKRYGETQYF.

The CDR3 spells CASSLGLPGFVEQFF. In nucleotides, the CDR3 is TGTGCCAGCAGCTTAGGCCTTCCAGGGTTCGTAGAGCAGTTCTTC. The gene calls are TRBV13 and TRBJ2-1, with D possibly matching TRBD1 (5 bases). The CDR3 length is 15 residues. The germline gives CDR1 PRHDT, CDR2 FYEKMQ (reference sequence). The V end was cut by 0 bases, the J end by 10 bases, with 16 bases between.

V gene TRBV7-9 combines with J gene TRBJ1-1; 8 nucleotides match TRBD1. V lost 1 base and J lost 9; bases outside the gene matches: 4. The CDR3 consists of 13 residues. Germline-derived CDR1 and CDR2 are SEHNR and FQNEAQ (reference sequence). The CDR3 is CASSLEQGAKAFF. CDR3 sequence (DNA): TGTGCCAGCAGCTTAGAGCAGGGGGCAAAAGCTTTCTTT.

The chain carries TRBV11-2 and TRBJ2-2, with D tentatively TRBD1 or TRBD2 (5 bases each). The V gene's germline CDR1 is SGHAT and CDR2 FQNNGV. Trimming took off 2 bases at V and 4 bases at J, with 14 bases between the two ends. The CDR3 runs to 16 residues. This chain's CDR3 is CASSLLQGAGTGELFF. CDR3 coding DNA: TGTGCCAGCAGCTTACTGCAAGGGGCGGGCACCGGGGAGCTGTTTTTT.

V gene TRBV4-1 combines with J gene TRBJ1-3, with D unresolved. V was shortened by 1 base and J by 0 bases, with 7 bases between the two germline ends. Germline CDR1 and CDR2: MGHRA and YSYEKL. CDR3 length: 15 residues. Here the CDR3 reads CASSQVFGSGNTIYF. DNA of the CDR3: TGCGCCAGCAGCCAAGTGTTCGGCTCTGGAAACACCATATATTTT.

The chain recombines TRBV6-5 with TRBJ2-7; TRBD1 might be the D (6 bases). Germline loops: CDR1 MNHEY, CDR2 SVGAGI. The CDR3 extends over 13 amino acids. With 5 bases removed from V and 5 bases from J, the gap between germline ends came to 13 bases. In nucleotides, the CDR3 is TGTGCCAGCAGTAGCAGGGGCTGGGACGAGCAGTACTTC. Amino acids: CASSSRGWDEQYF.

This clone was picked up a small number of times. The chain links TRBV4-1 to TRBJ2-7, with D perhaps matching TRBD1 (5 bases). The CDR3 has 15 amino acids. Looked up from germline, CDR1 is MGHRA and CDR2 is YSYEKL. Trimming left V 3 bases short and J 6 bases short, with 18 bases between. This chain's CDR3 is CASSHAYGEQVEQYF. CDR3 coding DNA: TGCGCCAGCAGCCATGCCTATGGGGAACAGGTCGAGCAGTACTTC.

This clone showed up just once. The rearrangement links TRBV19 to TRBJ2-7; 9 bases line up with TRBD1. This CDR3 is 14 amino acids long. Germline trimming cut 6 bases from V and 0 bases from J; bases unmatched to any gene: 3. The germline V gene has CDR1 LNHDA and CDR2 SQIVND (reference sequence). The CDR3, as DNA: TGTGCCAGTAGGATGGGACAGGGCTCCTACGAGCAGTACTTC. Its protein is CASRMGQGSYEQYF.

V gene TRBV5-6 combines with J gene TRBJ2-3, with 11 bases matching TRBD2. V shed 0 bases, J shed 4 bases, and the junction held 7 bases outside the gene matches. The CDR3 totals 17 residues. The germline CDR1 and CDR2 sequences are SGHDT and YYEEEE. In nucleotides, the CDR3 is TGTGCCAGCAGCTTGGTGACTAGCGGGGCTGACGCAGATACGCAGTATTTT. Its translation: CASSLVTSGADADTQYF.

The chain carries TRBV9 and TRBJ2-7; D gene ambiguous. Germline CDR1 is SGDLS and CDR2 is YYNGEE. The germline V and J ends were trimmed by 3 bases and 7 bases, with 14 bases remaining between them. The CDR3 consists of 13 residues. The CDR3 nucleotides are TGTGCCAGCAGCGGACAAAGGTTGGGGGAGCAGTACTTC. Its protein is CASSGQRLGEQYF.

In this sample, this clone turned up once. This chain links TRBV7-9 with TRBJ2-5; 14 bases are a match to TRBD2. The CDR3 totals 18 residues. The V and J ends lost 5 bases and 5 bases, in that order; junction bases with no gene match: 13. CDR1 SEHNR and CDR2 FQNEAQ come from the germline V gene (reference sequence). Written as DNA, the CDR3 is TGTGCCAGCAGCCCACGACTAGCGGGGGGGCCCTCCCCTGAGACCCAGTACTTC. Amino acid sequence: CASSPRLAGGPSPETQYF.

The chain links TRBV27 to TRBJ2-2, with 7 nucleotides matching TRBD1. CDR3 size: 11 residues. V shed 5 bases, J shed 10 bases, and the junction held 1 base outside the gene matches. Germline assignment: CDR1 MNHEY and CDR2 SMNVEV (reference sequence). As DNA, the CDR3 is TGTGCCAGCAGTACAGGGGAGGAGCTGTTTTTT. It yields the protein CASSTGEELFF.

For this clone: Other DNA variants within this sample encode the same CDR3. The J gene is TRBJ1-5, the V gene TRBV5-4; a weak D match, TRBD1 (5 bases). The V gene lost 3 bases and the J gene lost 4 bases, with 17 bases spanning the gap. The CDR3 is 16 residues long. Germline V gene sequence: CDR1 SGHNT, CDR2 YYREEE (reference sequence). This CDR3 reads CASSSGPWEGNQPQHF. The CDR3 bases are TGTGCCAGCAGCTCGGGACCGTGGGAGGGTAATCAGCCCCAGCATTTT.

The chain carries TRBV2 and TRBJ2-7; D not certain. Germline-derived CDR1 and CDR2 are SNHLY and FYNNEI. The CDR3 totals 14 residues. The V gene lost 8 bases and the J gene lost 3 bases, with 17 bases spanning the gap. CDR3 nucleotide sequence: TGTGCCAGCCTTACTGCCGAGACGTTCTACGAGCAGTACTTC. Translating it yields CASLTAETFYEQYF. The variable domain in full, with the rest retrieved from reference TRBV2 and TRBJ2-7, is EPEVTQTPSHQVTQMGQEVILRCVPISNHLYFYWYRQILGQKVEFLVSFYNNEISEKSEIFDDQFSVERPDGSNFTLKIRSTKLEDSAMYFCASLTAETFYEQYFGPGTRLTVT.

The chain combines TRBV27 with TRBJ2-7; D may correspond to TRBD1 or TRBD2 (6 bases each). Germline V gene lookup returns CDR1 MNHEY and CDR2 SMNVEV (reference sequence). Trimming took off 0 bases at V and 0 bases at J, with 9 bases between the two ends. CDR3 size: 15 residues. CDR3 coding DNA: TGTGCCAGCAGTTTATCCGGGGGCATCTCCTACGAGCAGTACTTC. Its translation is CASSLSGGISYEQYF.

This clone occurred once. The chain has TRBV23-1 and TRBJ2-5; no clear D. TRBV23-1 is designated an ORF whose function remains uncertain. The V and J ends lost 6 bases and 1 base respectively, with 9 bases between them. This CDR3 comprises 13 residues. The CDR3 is CASRTESQETQYF. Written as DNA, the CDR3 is TGCGCCAGCAGAACGGAAAGCCAAGAGACCCAGTACTTC.

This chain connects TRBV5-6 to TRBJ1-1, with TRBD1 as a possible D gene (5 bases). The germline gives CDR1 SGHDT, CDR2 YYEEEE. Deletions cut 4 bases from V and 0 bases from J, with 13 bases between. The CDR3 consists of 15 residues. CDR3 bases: TGTGCCAGCAGCCTCTTCAGGGACCTGAACACTGAAGCTTTCTTT. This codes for CASSLFRDLNTEAFF.

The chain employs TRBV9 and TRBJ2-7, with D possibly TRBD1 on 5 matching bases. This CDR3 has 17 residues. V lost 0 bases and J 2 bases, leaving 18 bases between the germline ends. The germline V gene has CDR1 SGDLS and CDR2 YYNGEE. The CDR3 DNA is TGTGCCAGCAGCGTAGGCAGCCCAGACCAGGGAACCTACGAGCAGTACTTC. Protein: CASSVGSPDQGTYEQYF.

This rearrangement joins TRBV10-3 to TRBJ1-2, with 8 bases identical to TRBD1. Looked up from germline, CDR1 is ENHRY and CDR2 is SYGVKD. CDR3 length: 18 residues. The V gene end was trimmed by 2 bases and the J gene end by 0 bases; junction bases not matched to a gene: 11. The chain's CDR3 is CAISELWITGGSNYGYTF. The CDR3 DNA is TGTGCCATCAGTGAGCTTTGGATAACAGGGGGATCTAACTATGGCTACACCTTC.

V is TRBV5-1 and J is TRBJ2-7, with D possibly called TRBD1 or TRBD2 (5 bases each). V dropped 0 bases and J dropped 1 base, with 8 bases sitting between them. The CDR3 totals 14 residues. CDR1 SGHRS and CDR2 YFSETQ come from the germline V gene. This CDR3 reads CASSLDGGSYEQYF. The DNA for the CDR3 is TGCGCCAGCAGCTTGGATGGGGGATCCTACGAGCAGTACTTC.

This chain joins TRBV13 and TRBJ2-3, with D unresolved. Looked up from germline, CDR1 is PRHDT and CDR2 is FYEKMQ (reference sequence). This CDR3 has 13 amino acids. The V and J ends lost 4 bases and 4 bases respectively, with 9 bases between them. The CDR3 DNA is TGTGCCAGCAGCTCCTACTATGCAGATACGCAGTATTTT. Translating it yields CASSSYYADTQYF.

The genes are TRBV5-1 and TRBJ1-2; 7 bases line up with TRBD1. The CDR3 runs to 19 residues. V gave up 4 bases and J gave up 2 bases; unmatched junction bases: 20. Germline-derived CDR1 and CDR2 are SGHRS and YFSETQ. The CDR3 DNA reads TGCGCCAGCAGCCGGAATATTGTAGGCAGACAGGGAGTAAACTATGGCTACACCTTC. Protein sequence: CASSRNIVGRQGVNYGYTF.

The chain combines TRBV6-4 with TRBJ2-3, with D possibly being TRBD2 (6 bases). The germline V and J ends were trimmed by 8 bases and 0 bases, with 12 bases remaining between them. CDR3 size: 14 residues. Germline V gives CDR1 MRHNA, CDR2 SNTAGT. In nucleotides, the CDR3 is TGTGCCAGCTCCCCCGGGACTAGCACAGATACGCAGTATTTT. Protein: CASSPGTSTDTQYF.

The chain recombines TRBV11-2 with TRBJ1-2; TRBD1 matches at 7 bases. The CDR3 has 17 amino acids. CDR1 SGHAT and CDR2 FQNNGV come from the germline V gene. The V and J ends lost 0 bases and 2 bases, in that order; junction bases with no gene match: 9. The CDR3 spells CASSLDSGGETNYGYTF. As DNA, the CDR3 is TGTGCCAGCAGCTTAGATTCAGGGGGGGAAACAAACTATGGCTACACCTTC.

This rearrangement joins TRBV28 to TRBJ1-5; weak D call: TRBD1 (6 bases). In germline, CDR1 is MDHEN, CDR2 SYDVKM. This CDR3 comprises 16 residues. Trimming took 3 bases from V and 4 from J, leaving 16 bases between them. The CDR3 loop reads CASSLLGEGGNQPQHF. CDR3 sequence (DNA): TGTGCCAGCAGTTTGTTGGGTGAGGGGGGAAATCAGCCCCAGCATTTT.